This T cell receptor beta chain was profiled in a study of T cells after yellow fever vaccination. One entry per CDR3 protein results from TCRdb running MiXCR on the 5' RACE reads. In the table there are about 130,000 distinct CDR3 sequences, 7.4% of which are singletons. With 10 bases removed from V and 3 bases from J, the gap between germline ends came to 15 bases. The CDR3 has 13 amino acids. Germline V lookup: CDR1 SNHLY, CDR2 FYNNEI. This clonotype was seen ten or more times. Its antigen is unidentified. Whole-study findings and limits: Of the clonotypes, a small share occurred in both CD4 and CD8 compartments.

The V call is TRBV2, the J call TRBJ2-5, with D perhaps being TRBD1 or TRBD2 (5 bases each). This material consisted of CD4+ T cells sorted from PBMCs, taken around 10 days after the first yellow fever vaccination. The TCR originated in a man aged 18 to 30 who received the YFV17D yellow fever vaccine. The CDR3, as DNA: TGTGCCATAACACCCGGGACGGAAGAGACCCAGTACTTC. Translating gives CAITPGTEETQYF.